Given below is one T cell receptor (beta chain) in context. There were TCR beta CDR3 regions amplified from RNA transcripts. An initial round of RT-PCR targeting the TCR CDR3 relied on the HTBI primer set. TCRdb recomputed calls from the multiplex PCR reads with MiXCR, one row per CDR3 protein. The data hold 550,000 to 600,000 distinct CDR3 sequences, with 16% observed a single time. Exclusion criteria comprised uncontrolled infection, other autoimmune disease, pregnancy or lactation. V dropped 3 bases and J dropped 2 bases, with 12 bases sitting between them. Per the germline V gene, CDR1 is SGHRS and CDR2 is YFSETQ. This CDR3 is 14 amino acids long. The data were taken from a study of T cells in Graves' hyperthyroidism and ophthalmopathy.

The clonotype was recovered from a young woman with Graves' hyperthyroidism. Sequencing input: blood. The V and J genes are TRBV5-1 and TRBJ2-7, with D possibly being TRBD2 (6 bases). The CDR3 coding sequence is TGCGCCAGCAGCTCTACTAGCTCTCCCTACGAGCAGTACTTC. Encoded protein: CASSSTSSPYEQYF.